The 2 T cell receptor beta chains in this list originate from one sample, sequenced in a study of identical twins. TCRdb re-derived calls from the 5' RACE reads in MiXCR, one entry per CDR3 protein. The table records 250,000 to 300,000 distinct CDR3 sequences, less than 9.5% of them present only once. These data are also associated with another study on yellow fever vaccine responses in identical twins.

Input material: CD8+ T cells sorted from blood. The source of these receptors is a woman aged 18-29 years in good health.

This clonotype was counted ten times or more. The chain carries TRBV11-2 and TRBJ2-2; 11 bases are shared with TRBD1. CDR3 length: 17 amino acids. V shed 2 bases, J shed 4 bases, and the junction held 6 bases outside the gene matches. Germline values: CDR1 SGHAT, CDR2 FQNNGV. CDR3 nucleotide sequence: TGTGCCAGCAGCTTAAGCTTCGGACAGGGGGCCACCGGGGAGCTGTTTTTT. Translating gives CASSLSFGQGATGELFF.

The chain employs TRBV11-2 and TRBJ2-5; 7 bases fit TRBD2. Germline loops: CDR1 SGHAT, CDR2 FQNNGV. The CDR3 runs to 14 residues. The trim removed 4 bases at V and 5 bases at J, leaving 7 bases unmatched. The DNA for the CDR3 is TGTGCCAGCAGCTCAGCGGGGATCGACGAGACCCAGTACTTC. This encodes CASSSAGIDETQYF. Together with reference TRBV11-2 and TRBJ2-5, the CDR3 gives the full variable domain: EAGVAQSPRYKIIEKRQSVAFWCNPISGHATLYWYQQILGQGPKLLIQFQNNGVVDDSQLPKDRFSAERLKGVDSTLKIQPAKLEDSAVYLCASSSAGIDETQYFGPGTRLLVL.